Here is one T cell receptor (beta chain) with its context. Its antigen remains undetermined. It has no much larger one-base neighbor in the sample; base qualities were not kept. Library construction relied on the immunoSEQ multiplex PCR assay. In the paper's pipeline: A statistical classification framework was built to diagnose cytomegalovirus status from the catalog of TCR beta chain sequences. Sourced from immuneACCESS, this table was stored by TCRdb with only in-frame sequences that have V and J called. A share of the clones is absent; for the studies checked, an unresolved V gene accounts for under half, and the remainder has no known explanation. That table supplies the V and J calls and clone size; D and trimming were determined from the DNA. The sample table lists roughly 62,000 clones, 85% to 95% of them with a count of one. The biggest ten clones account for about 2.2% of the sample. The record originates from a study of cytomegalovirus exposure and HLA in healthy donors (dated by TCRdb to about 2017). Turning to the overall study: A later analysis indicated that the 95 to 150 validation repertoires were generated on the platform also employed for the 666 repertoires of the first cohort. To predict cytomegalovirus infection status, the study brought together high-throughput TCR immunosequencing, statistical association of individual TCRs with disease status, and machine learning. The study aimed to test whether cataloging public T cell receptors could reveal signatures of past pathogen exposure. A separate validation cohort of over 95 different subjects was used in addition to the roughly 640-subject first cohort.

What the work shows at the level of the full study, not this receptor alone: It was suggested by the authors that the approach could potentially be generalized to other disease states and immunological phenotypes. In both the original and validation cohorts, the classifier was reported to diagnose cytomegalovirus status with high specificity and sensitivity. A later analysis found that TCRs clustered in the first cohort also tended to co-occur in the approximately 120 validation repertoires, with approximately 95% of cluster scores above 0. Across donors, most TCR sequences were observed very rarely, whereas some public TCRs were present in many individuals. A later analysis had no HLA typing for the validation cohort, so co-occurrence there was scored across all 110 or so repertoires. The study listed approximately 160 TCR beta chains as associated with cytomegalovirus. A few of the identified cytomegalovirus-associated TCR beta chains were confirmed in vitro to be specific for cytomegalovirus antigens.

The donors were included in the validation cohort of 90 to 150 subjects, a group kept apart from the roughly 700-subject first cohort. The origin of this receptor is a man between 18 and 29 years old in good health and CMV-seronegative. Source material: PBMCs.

The sequence in DNA is TGCAGCGTAATAGCGGGAGCCTCCTACGAGCAGTACTTC. Translation gives CSVIAGASYEQYF. The sequence links TRBV29-1 to TRBJ2-7, with 9 bases matching TRBD2. Taken from the germline V gene, the CDR1 and CDR2 loops are SQVTM and ANQGSEA. There are 13 amino acids in the CDR3, from cysteine to phenylalanine inclusive. The read is trimmed to its CDR3 DNA, 39 bases read in frame from base 1. Here V drops 6 bases and J drops 0 bases, and the junction holds 3 bases not matched to any gene.